Each of the 3 T cell receptor beta chains below was sequenced from the same sample in a study of blood T cell repertoires in COVID-19. The assay was immunoSEQ multiplex PCR, and TCRdb's table has in-frame clones only and misses some. Here the sample spans about 36,000 clones, 80% to 90% being singletons. Source material: peripheral blood. These receptors came from a human donor in a cohort sampled during active or convalescent COVID-19. The donor label of this sample is uncertain.

V gene TRBV20-1 combines with J gene TRBJ1-1; 9 positions match TRBD1. The CDR3 has 11 residues. Per the germline V gene, CDR1 is DFQATT and CDR2 is SNEGSKA (reference sequence). CDR3 protein: CGGQGQTEAFF. CDR3 nucleotide sequence: TGCGGGGGACAGGGACAAACTGAAGCTTTCTTT.

This chain links TRBV11-3 with TRBJ2-2; a possible D gene is TRBD2 (6 bases). Between the trimmed V and J ends, which lost 5 bases and 3 bases, there was a span of 13 bases. CDR1 is SGHNT and CDR2 is YENEEA in the germline V gene. The CDR3 consists of 15 residues. In DNA form, the CDR3 reads TGTGCCAGCAGCAGACTAGGGGCGTACACCGGGGAGCTGTTTTTT. Translation: CASSRLGAYTGELFF.

This clone appeared a few times. The J gene is TRBJ2-3, the V gene TRBV24-1; 7 positions agree with TRBD2. The CDR3 runs 17 residues. Losses at the gene ends were 0 bases for V and 2 bases for J; bases not matched to a gene: 7. CDR1 and CDR2 from the germline V gene are KGHDR and SFDVKD. The CDR3 DNA reads as TGTGCCACCAGTGATTTGGGGGGAGGGCCTCTCACAGATACGCAGTATTTT. It translates to CATSDLGGGPLTDTQYF.